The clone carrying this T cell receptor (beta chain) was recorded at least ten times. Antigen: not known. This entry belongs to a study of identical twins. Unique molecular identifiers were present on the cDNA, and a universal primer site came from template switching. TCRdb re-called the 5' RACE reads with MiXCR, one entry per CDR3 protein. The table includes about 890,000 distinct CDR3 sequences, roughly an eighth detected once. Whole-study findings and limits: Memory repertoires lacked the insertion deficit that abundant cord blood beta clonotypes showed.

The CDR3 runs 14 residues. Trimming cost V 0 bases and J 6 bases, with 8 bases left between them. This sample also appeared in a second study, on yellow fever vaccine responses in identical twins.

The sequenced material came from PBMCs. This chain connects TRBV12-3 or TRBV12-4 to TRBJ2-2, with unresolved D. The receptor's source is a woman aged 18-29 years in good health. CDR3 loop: CASSLAGGSGELFF. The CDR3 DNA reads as TGTGCCAGCAGTTTAGCGGGCGGTTCCGGGGAGCTGTTTTTT.